Following are 29 T cell receptor beta chains from one sample sequenced in a study of T cells after yellow fever vaccination. Using its own MiXCR run on the 5' RACE reads, TCRdb lists one record per CDR3 protein. The sample lists a few hundred thousand distinct CDR3 sequences, 19% seen once, with roughly an eighth in the top ten. The sequences come from PBMCs, collected 15 days after the yellow fever booster vaccination. These receptors were obtained from a man aged 25 to 40 who received the YFV17D yellow fever vaccine.

The chain employs TRBV2 and TRBJ2-1; TRBD2 agrees at 9 bases. Per germline, CDR1 SNHLY and CDR2 FYNNEI. Trimming at V came to 8 bases and at J to 2 bases, leaving 10 bases not matched to a gene. The CDR3 is 16 residues long. The CDR3 sequence: CASLQELAGTYNEQFF. CDR3 nucleotide sequence: TGTGCCAGCCTACAGGAACTAGCGGGTACCTACAATGAGCAGTTCTTC.

This clonotype was observed a handful of times. V and J are TRBV20-1 and TRBJ1-5; weak D call: TRBD1 (5 bases). The germline V and J ends were trimmed by 5 bases and 4 bases, with 9 bases remaining between them. The CDR3 is 12 amino acids. CDR1 and CDR2 from the germline V gene are DFQATT and SNEGSKA (reference sequence). This chain's CDR3 is CSAQGRNQPQHF. For the CDR3, the DNA is TGCAGTGCTCAGGGTCGGAATCAGCCCCAGCATTTT.

The chain uses TRBV20-1 and TRBJ2-5, with 8 bases fitting TRBD2. This CDR3 region has 15 residues. CDR1 DFQATT and CDR2 SNEGSKA come from the germline V gene (reference sequence). V shed 3 bases and J 5 bases; nucleotides not matched to a gene: 11. The CDR3 DNA reads as TGCAGTGCTAGTTCACTAGCGGAGCCCAAGGAGACCCAGTACTTC. Translating gives CSASSLAEPKETQYF.

The sample holds many counts of this clonotype. The V gene is TRBV7-2, the J gene TRBJ2-7, with TRBD2 matching over 11 bases. From germline, CDR1 is SGHTA and CDR2 FQGNSA. This CDR3 spans 15 amino acids. Losses at the gene ends were 5 bases for V and 6 bases for J; bases not matched to a gene: 9. The CDR3 spells CASSLATSGSSEQYF. Written as DNA, the CDR3 is TGTGCCAGCAGCCTGGCCACTAGCGGGAGTAGCGAGCAGTACTTC.

V is TRBV6-1 and J is TRBJ1-2; TRBD1 is a possible D gene (5 bases). V was trimmed by 7 bases and J by 3 bases, leaving 18 bases between them. Germline V gene sequence: CDR1 MNHNS, CDR2 SASEGT. The CDR3 has 15 amino acids. The CDR3 reads CASTQRGRAYYGYTF. The CDR3 DNA sequence: TGTGCCAGCACCCAACGCGGCAGGGCTTACTATGGCTACACCTTC.

There are a few counts of this clonotype. V and J are TRBV28 and TRBJ2-5; the D gene is possibly TRBD1 (6 bases). Germline CDR1 and CDR2: MDHEN and SYDVKM. This CDR3 spans 14 amino acids. V lost 2 bases and J lost 4, with 11 bases in between. The CDR3 DNA is TGTGCCAGCAGTTTAGGCCCCAGGGGAGAGACCCAGTACTTC. Its translation: CASSLGPRGETQYF.

The genes are TRBV10-1 and TRBJ2-5; D perhaps matches TRBD2 (5 bases). The V gene's germline CDR1 is WNHNN and CDR2 SYGVQD (reference sequence). With 2 bases removed from V and 2 bases from J, the gap between germline ends came to 6 bases. CDR3 length equals 13 residues. CDR3 region: CASSETGQETQYF. CDR3 DNA sequence: TGCGCCAGCAGTGAGACGGGGCAAGAGACCCAGTACTTC.

The chain couples TRBV6-2 or TRBV6-3 to TRBJ2-7; the match to TRBD1 covers 8 bases. Unmatched junction bases numbered 5, after V lost 7 bases and J lost 3 bases. Germline CDR1 reads MNHEY; CDR2 reads SVGEGT. The CDR3 extends over 13 amino acids. CDR3 DNA: TGTGCCAGCACGGAACAGGGGGGCTACGAGCAGTACTTC. This sequence encodes CASTEQGGYEQYF.

The gene calls are TRBV6-2 or TRBV6-3 and TRBJ2-3; 7 positions agree with TRBD2. With 6 bases clipped from V and 0 bases from J, the junction kept 12 bases outside the gene matches. CDR1 is MNHEY and CDR2 is SVGEGT in the germline V gene. The CDR3 covers 17 residues. DNA of the CDR3: TGTGCCAGCAGACCCGGGACTATGCGTTGGAGCACAGATACGCAGTATTTT. The encoded protein is CASRPGTMRWSTDTQYF.

In its sample, this clonotype was seen many times. J is TRBJ2-7 and V is TRBV6-5; perhaps TRBD2 as D (5 bases). Germline V CDR1 and CDR2: MNHEY, SVGAGI. The CDR3 loop spans 11 amino acids. Trimming took off 6 bases at V and 4 bases at J, with 7 bases between the two ends. The DNA of the CDR3 is TGTGCCAGCAGGTCGGGGTACGAGCAGTACTTC. Translated, it gives CASRSGYEQYF.

The chain combines TRBV27 with TRBJ1-5; D is possibly TRBD1 (5 bases). CDR1 and CDR2 from the germline V gene are MNHEY and SMNVEV (reference sequence). The V and J ends lost 2 bases and 7 bases respectively, with 12 bases between them. The CDR3 runs 14 residues. CDR3 sequence (DNA): TGTGCCAGCAGTTTACATGGGGGGAACCAGCCCCAGCATTTT. It is translated as CASSLHGGNQPQHF.

This clonotype was seen more than once but under ten times. The chain uses TRBV5-1 and TRBJ2-3; D is ambiguous. V gave up 2 bases and J gave up 2 bases, with 12 bases separating them. CDR3 length: 15 residues. Per germline, CDR1 SGHRS and CDR2 YFSETQ. CDR3: CASSFEEILTDTQYF. The CDR3 nucleotides are TGCGCCAGCAGCTTCGAGGAAATACTCACAGATACGCAGTATTTT. Using reference TRBV5-1 and TRBJ2-3 for the parts outside the CDR3, the full variable domain is KAGVTQTPRYLIKTRGQQVTLSCSPISGHRSVSWYQQTPGQGLQFLFEYFSETQRNKGNFPGRFSGRQFSNSRSEMNVSTLELGDSALYLCASSFEEILTDTQYFGPGTRLTVL.

The CDR3 DNA reads TGTGCCAGCAAAGAGGCGGGGACGGTTGAGGAGACCCAGTACTTC. Its translation: CASKEAGTVEETQYF. The chain has TRBV28 and TRBJ2-5, with a weak D call TRBD2 (6 bases). V gave up 7 bases and J gave up 5 bases, with 20 bases separating them. The CDR3 is 15 amino acids. Germline values: CDR1 MDHEN, CDR2 SYDVKM. Full variable domain (missing parts from reference TRBV28 and TRBJ2-5): DVKVTQSSRYLVKRTGEKVFLECVQDMDHENMFWYRQDPGLGLRLIYFSYDVKMKEKGDIPEGYSVSREKKERFSLILESASTNQTSMYLCASKEAGTVEETQYFGPGTRLLVL.

The chain has TRBV7-8 and TRBJ2-7; 12 nucleotides match TRBD2. Trimming cost V 3 bases and J 5 bases; bases outside gene matches: 11. This CDR3 is built from 17 residues. CDR1 is SGHVS, CDR2 FQNEAQ, per germline. The CDR3 sequence is CASSFTRWTSGNDEQYF. CDR3 coding DNA: TGTGCCAGCAGCTTTACCCGCTGGACTAGCGGGAACGACGAGCAGTACTTC.

The DNA for the CDR3 is TGTGCCAGCAGCTTCCGGGACAGGCCCTACAATGAGCAGTTCTTC. Protein sequence: CASSFRDRPYNEQFF. V is TRBV5-6 and J is TRBJ2-1; the match to TRBD1 covers 8 bases. This CDR3 contains 15 residues. Germline CDR1 reads SGHDT; CDR2 reads YYEEEE. V lost 2 bases to trimming and J lost 2 bases; unmatched junction nucleotides: 3.

The rearrangement links TRBV20-1 to TRBJ2-3; 9 bases line up with TRBD1. V lost 2 bases to trimming and J lost 7 bases; unmatched junction nucleotides: 7. The CDR3 has 14 residues. Germline-derived CDR1 and CDR2 are DFQATT and SNEGSKA (reference sequence). This CDR3 reads CSARRGTGTYTQYF. CDR3 DNA sequence: TGCAGTGCTAGACGCGGGACAGGGACATATACGCAGTATTTT.

This clonotype has just a few counts. The genes are TRBV7-2 and TRBJ2-3; 8 bases match TRBD1. Germline V gives CDR1 SGHTA, CDR2 FQGNSA. The CDR3 is 16 residues long. Unmatched junction bases numbered 7, after V lost 2 bases and J lost 3 bases. CDR3 in amino acids: CASSLRVRTGTDTQYF. The CDR3 DNA follows: TGTGCCAGCAGCTTAAGGGTTCGGACAGGGACAGATACGCAGTATTTT.

This clonotype was counted between two and nine times. The genes are TRBV10-3 and TRBJ2-3; 16 bases map to TRBD2. The ends lost 6 bases at V and 0 bases at J; junction bases unmatched: 12. The CDR3 runs 20 residues. Germline V lookup: CDR1 ENHRY, CDR2 SYGVKD. Here the CDR3 DNA reads TGTGCCATCAGAGATGGGACTAGCGGGAGGGCCCATGGTAGCACAGATACGCAGTATTTT. Amino acid sequence: CAIRDGTSGRAHGSTDTQYF.

The chain links TRBV3-1 to TRBJ2-7, with 9 nucleotides matching TRBD2. This CDR3 has 14 residues. Germline CDR1 reads LGHDT; CDR2 reads YNNKEL (reference sequence). V lost 3 bases to trimming and J lost 2 bases; unmatched junction nucleotides: 2. CDR3 loop: CASSQTSGPYEQYF. CDR3 sequence (DNA): TGTGCCAGCAGCCAGACTAGCGGACCCTACGAGCAGTACTTC.

This clonotype has a handful of counts. The CDR3 DNA sequence: TGTGCCAGCAGGGCCCTAGCGGCTTCCACCGGGGAGCTGTTTTTT. Its translation is CASRALAASTGELFF. The chain couples TRBV2 to TRBJ2-2; 7 bases align to TRBD2. Per the germline V gene, CDR1 is SNHLY and CDR2 is FYNNEI. The CDR3 is 15 residues long. The J segment lost 4 bases and the V segment lost 6 bases, leaving 8 bases of the junction unmatched.

The chain carries TRBV18 and TRBJ2-3; 7 nucleotides match TRBD1. Germline-derived CDR1 and CDR2 are KGHSH and LQKENI. The length of the CDR3 is 12 residues. Losses at the gene ends were 5 bases for V and 14 bases for J; bases not matched to a gene: 10. The CDR3 DNA reads TGTGCCAGCTCAGTTCGGGACAGCCTGCCGTATTTT. It specifies CASSVRDSLPYF.

The gene calls are TRBV12-3 or TRBV12-4 and TRBJ1-5, with TRBD1 matching over 8 bases. Unmatched junction bases numbered 10, after V lost 6 bases and J lost 0 bases. The CDR3 contains 17 residues. The CDR3 loop reads CASSFFGQGYSNQPQHF. The CDR3 region has the DNA TGTGCCAGCAGCTTCTTCGGACAGGGTTATAGCAATCAGCCCCAGCATTTT.

This chain links TRBV6-2 or TRBV6-3 with TRBJ2-1; 8 nucleotides line up with TRBD2. Germline V lookup: CDR1 MNHEY, CDR2 SVGEGT. V lost 6 bases to trimming and J lost 7 bases; unmatched junction nucleotides: 11. The CDR3 has 15 residues. CDR3 protein: CASRREGRFKNEQFF. The CDR3 region has the DNA TGTGCCAGCAGACGGGAGGGCCGATTCAAGAATGAGCAGTTCTTC.

In this sample, this clonotype turned up a few times. The chain uses TRBV7-2 and TRBJ1-5; D not certain. The CDR3 is made up of 15 amino acids. Germline V CDR1 and CDR2: SGHTA, FQGNSA. Trimming removed 5 bases at V and 7 bases at J, with 18 bases between. This chain's CDR3 is CASSPEMGMRQPQHF. CDR3 sequence (DNA): TGTGCCAGCAGCCCAGAAATGGGGATGAGACAGCCCCAGCATTTT.

This chain connects TRBV20-1 to TRBJ2-7; 7 nucleotides line up with TRBD2. This CDR3 spans 14 amino acids. Per the germline V gene, CDR1 is DFQATT and CDR2 is SNEGSKA (reference sequence). V was clipped by 5 bases and J by 3 bases; unmatched bases: 10. The CDR3 loop reads CSASTSSLIYEQYF. CDR3 in DNA: TGCAGTGCTTCGACTAGCTCCTTGATCTACGAGCAGTACTTC.

The CDR3 DNA sequence: TGCAGCGTTAGACTAGCCTACGAGCAGTACTTC. It encodes CSVRLAYEQYF. The J gene is TRBJ2-7, the V gene TRBV29-1, with D possibly matching TRBD2 (6 bases). The CDR3 contains 11 residues. Trimming stripped 5 bases from V and 2 bases from J, with 7 bases between. The germline V gene encodes CDR1 SQVTM and CDR2 ANQGSEA.

The CDR3 DNA follows: TGCAGTGTTCAGCGGAACCAAGAGACCCAGTACTTC. Residues: CSVQRNQETQYF. The V and J genes are TRBV20-1 and TRBJ2-5; TRBD2 is a possible D gene (5 bases). The CDR3 runs 12 residues. Germline values: CDR1 DFQATT, CDR2 SNEGSKA (reference sequence). The V end was cut by 7 bases, the J end by 0 bases, with 9 bases between.

This clonotype was seen repeatedly, ten times or more. V is TRBV20-1 and J is TRBJ2-5, with 14 nucleotides matching TRBD2. V lost 2 bases to trimming and J lost 4 bases; unmatched junction nucleotides: 9. This CDR3 spans 17 amino acids. Germline V gene data show CDR1 as DFQATT and CDR2 as SNEGSKA (reference sequence). The CDR3 DNA reads TGCAGTGCTAGAATCGCCCCGGGACTAGCGGGAGCAGAGACCCAGTACTTC. Amino acid sequence: CSARIAPGLAGAETQYF.

The V call is TRBV7-9, the J call TRBJ2-3; TRBD2 matches at 10 bases. The CDR3 is 16 residues long. With 2 bases clipped from V and 4 bases from J, the junction kept 6 bases outside the gene matches. Germline CDR1 reads SEHNR; CDR2 reads FQNEAQ (reference sequence). The CDR3 DNA reads TGTGCCAGCAGCTTATCTAGCGGGAGCAGTGCAGATACGCAGTATTTT. Amino acid sequence: CASSLSSGSSADTQYF.